What follows is one T cell receptor (beta chain) and its context. Its antigen is unknown. These data belong to a study of T cell responses to AZD1222 COVID-19 vaccine. Study overall: Pooling was applied to second doses at about 4 or about 12 weeks.

Regarding the study as a whole: Spike-specific TCR breadth and depth grew following two AZD1222 doses. In all cases, repertoires were sampled only after the peak T cell response. Clonal diversity was possibly underestimated, and white British individuals and females predominated among donors.

Produced via immunoSEQ multiplex PCR; TCRdb's table is partial and in-frame only. Seen here are about 140,000 clones, 85% to 95% observed once, and the top ten hold roughly 1.3%. The V and J ends lost 8 bases and 2 bases respectively, with 10 bases between them. The CDR3 sequence is 13 residues long. Germline V gene lookup returns CDR1 SEHNR and CDR2 FQNEAQ (reference sequence). The chain combines TRBV7-9 with TRBJ2-1; D is unresolved. The clonotype was recovered from an adult in good health. The material sequenced was peripheral blood, taken on day 0 of AZD1222 vaccination. CDR3 sequence reads: CASLLTPYNEQFF. CDR3 coding DNA: TGTGCCAGCTTGCTAACCCCCTACAATGAGCAGTTCTTC. Full variable domain (rest looked up from reference TRBV7-9 and TRBJ2-1): DTGVSQNPRHKITKRGQNVTFRCDPISEHNRLYWYRQTLGQGPEFLTYFQNEAQLEKSRLLSDRFSAERPKGSFSTLEIQRTEQGDSAMYLCASLLTPYNEQFFGPGTRLTVL.